This entry is about one T cell receptor beta chain. Its matching antigen is unknown. The PCR made use of 60 Vbeta and 13 Jbeta primers. The protocol was immunoSEQ multiplex PCR, while the TCRdb copy is restricted to in-frame clones and leaves out a portion. The sample lists around 120,000 clones; around 80% were seen once. The sample comes from a study of cytomegalovirus exposure and HLA in healthy donors. Overall study findings and caveats: The authors confirmed in vitro that a few CMV-associated chains were specific for CMV antigens. Cytomegalovirus association was assigned to approximately 160 TCR beta chains.

The specimen was PBMCs. This sequence was found in a man aged 30 to 39 in good health and CMV-seropositive.

The CDR3, as DNA: TGTGCCACCAGCAGAGATAGAGAAAAACTGTTTTTT. Protein sequence: CATSRDREKLFF. The chain employs TRBV15 and TRBJ1-4; D gene unclear. V dropped 0 bases and J dropped 8 bases, with 4 bases sitting between them. From germline, CDR1 is LNHNV and CDR2 YYDKDF (reference sequence). The CDR3 has 12 amino acids.